The text below deals with one T cell receptor (beta chain). Only in-frame clones appear in the TCRdb table, and some are missing; sequencing was by immunoSEQ multiplex PCR. The sample has around 100,000 clones, almost 95% seen once. The sample originates from a study of T cell changes during pregnancy in multiple sclerosis. Per the germline V gene, CDR1 is MNHEY and CDR2 is SMNVEV (reference sequence). V was cut by 4 bases and J by 4 bases, with 17 bases left in between. The CDR3 totals 15 residues. The chain uses TRBV27 and TRBJ2-7, with a tentative D call TRBD1 (6 bases). Sequencing was performed on peripheral blood, taken before pregnancy. The receptor comes from a female donor with multiple sclerosis, enrolled in a pregnancy study. CDR3 loop: CASSSYYERGYEQYF. The CDR3 DNA sequence: TGTGCCAGCAGTTCTTATTACGAAAGGGGGTACGAGCAGTACTTC.